A single sample is the source of the 18 T cell receptor beta chains below, sequenced in a study of T-cell memory formation after mild COVID-19. TCRdb re-called the 5' RACE reads through MiXCR, storing one row per CDR3 protein. This repertoire shows some 120,000 distinct CDR3 sequences, over 15% found once; its top ten account for 5% to 5.5%. Sequencing used PBMCs or a T cell subset sorted from them (not recorded which). The receptors shown here come from a man younger than 35 who had mild COVID-19 (a few samples of this study predate the infection). Cell type and time point are not known.

Many counts were recorded for this clonotype. The chain couples TRBV6-5 to TRBJ2-7, with unresolved D. The CDR3 totals 15 residues. V was trimmed by 4 bases and J by 5 bases, leaving 18 bases between them. CDR1 and CDR2 (germline): MNHEY, SVGAGI. This CDR3 is CASSFYRATRNEQYF. The CDR3, as DNA: TGTGCCAGCAGTTTTTACCGGGCCACTCGGAACGAGCAGTACTTC.

V gene TRBV7-9 combines with J gene TRBJ1-2, with D unclear. V was clipped by 6 bases and J by 5 bases, with 7 bases between them. There are 11 residues in the CDR3. Germline loops: CDR1 SEHNR, CDR2 FQNEAQ (reference sequence). This chain's CDR3 is CASSTEYGYTF. The CDR3 DNA is TGTGCCAGCAGTACCGAGTATGGCTACACCTTC.

This clonotype was detected a few times. The CDR3 is CASSFIADTQYF. For the CDR3, the DNA is TGTGCCAGCAGTTTTATAGCGGATACGCAGTATTTT. V usage is TRBV12-3 or TRBV12-4 and J usage is TRBJ2-3, with a tentative D call TRBD2 (5 bases). The CDR3 extends over 12 amino acids. The ends were cut back, 3 bases at V and 6 bases at J, with 7 bases in the middle.

This clonotype was counted between two and nine times. V is TRBV24-1 and J is TRBJ2-1; D gene unclear. Trimming stripped 5 bases from V and 6 bases from J, with 13 bases between. This CDR3 has 14 amino acids. Germline V CDR1 and CDR2: KGHDR, SFDVKD. CDR3 protein: CATSGGPPGNEQFF. CDR3 DNA: TGTGCCACCAGTGGTGGACCCCCGGGCAATGAGCAGTTCTTC.

This clonotype was recorded at least ten times. This chain connects TRBV5-1 to TRBJ2-4; D possibly matches TRBD1 or TRBD2 (5 bases each). The CDR3 is 14 residues long. V gave up 3 bases and J gave up 0 bases, with 7 bases separating them. Germline CDR1 is SGHRS and CDR2 is YFSETQ. In nucleotides, the CDR3 is TGCGCCAGCAGCTCCGGGACAGCCAAAAACATTCAGTACTTC. It translates to CASSSGTAKNIQYF. Drawing the rest from reference TRBV5-1 and TRBJ2-4, the complete variable domain is KAGVTQTPRYLIKTRGQQVTLSCSPISGHRSVSWYQQTPGQGLQFLFEYFSETQRNKGNFPGRFSGRQFSNSRSEMNVSTLELGDSALYLCASSSGTAKNIQYFGAGTRLSVL.

This chain links TRBV27 with TRBJ2-1; 12 bases fit TRBD1. The CDR3 length is 16 residues. Germline CDR1 and CDR2: MNHEY and SMNVEV (reference sequence). V lost 5 bases and J lost 2; bases outside the gene matches: 4. This CDR3 reads CASSGTGGLPYNEQFF. In DNA, the CDR3 is TGTGCCAGCAGTGGGACAGGGGGCCTTCCCTACAATGAGCAGTTCTTC.

The rearrangement uses TRBV4-1 and TRBJ1-3; 7 bases line up with TRBD1. V lost 3 bases to trimming and J lost 7 bases; unmatched junction nucleotides: 15. The CDR3 loop spans 17 amino acids. Germline CDR1 reads MGHRA; CDR2 reads YSYEKL. DNA for the CDR3: TGCGCCAGCAGCCAGAAGTTGCAGGGGGGGCTCCGGAACACCATATATTTT. It encodes CASSQKLQGGLRNTIYF.

The V call is TRBV11-3, the J call TRBJ2-1; no clear D gene. Germline V gene data show CDR1 as SGHNT and CDR2 as YENEEA. This CDR3 comprises 11 residues. V dropped 8 bases and J dropped 7 bases, with 9 bases sitting between them. In DNA, the CDR3 is TGTGCCAGCGGGCTAGGGAATGAGCAGTTCTTC. Translating gives CASGLGNEQFF.

This chain connects TRBV30 to TRBJ2-1; D is unresolved. V lost 4 bases to trimming and J lost 8 bases, with 21 bases between them. The CDR3 consists of 15 residues. CDR1 and CDR2 (germline): GTSNPN, SVGIG (reference sequence). The CDR3 DNA follows: TGTGCCTGGAAATTGGCCTGGTCAAGCCTCCATGAGCAGTTCTTC. Residues: CAWKLAWSSLHEQFF.

The chain links TRBV4-3 to TRBJ2-3; perhaps TRBD2 as D (5 bases). The V gene lost 1 base and the J gene lost 13 bases, with 15 bases spanning the gap. This CDR3 spans 13 amino acids. Per the germline V gene, CDR1 is LGHNA and CDR2 is YSLEER. This CDR3 is CASSQAPDSQKYF. The CDR3 DNA sequence: TGCGCCAGCAGCCAAGCCCCGGACTCCCAAAAGTATTTT.

A few counts support this clonotype. The V and J genes are TRBV27 and TRBJ2-3; 9 bases match TRBD2. The CDR3 length is 16 residues. Germline CDR1 reads MNHEY; CDR2 reads SMNVEV (reference sequence). The junction had 9 bases not matched to a gene; V was cut back by 3 bases and J by 5 bases. The CDR3 coding sequence is TGTGCCAGCAGTTTCATGTTTCCAGCGGGGGGAGATACGCAGTATTTT. Protein: CASSFMFPAGGDTQYF.

CDR3 DNA sequence: TGCGCCAGCAGAATCCGCCTCACAGATACGCAGTATTTT. It specifies CASRIRLTDTQYF. The chain recombines TRBV5-1 with TRBJ2-3; D is ambiguous. Per the germline V gene, CDR1 is SGHRS and CDR2 is YFSETQ. The CDR3 has 13 amino acids. The V end was cut by 5 bases, the J end by 2 bases, with 9 bases between.

This clonotype has at least ten counts. This chain links TRBV5-6 with TRBJ1-3; a weak D match, TRBD1 (5 bases). Deletions cut 4 bases from V and 0 bases from J, with 14 bases between. Germline assignment: CDR1 SGHDT and CDR2 YYEEEE. The CDR3 consists of 16 residues. This CDR3 reads CASSVTGPTSGNTIYF. CDR3 coding DNA: TGTGCCAGCAGCGTTACGGGACCGACCTCTGGAAACACCATATATTTT. Using reference TRBV5-6 and TRBJ1-3 for the parts outside the CDR3, the full variable domain is DAGVTQSPTHLIKTRGQQVTLRCSPKSGHDTVSWYQQALGQGPQFIFQYYEEEERQRGNFPDRFSGHQFPNYSSELNVNALLLGDSALYLCASSVTGPTSGNTIYFGEGSWLTVV.

This rearrangement joins TRBV6-1 to TRBJ2-3; either TRBD1 or TRBD2 may supply D (5 bases each). Germline V gives CDR1 MNHNS, CDR2 SASEGT. The CDR3 sequence is 13 residues long. Trimming took off 6 bases at V and 10 bases at J, with 17 bases between the two ends. In DNA, the CDR3 is TGTGCCAGCAGAACCTTCGGTGGGGGATCGCAGTATTTT. Its translation is CASRTFGGGSQYF.

The chain has TRBV5-6 and TRBJ1-2; a possible D gene is TRBD1 (5 bases). The CDR3 has 14 residues. Trimming took 4 bases from V and 3 from J, leaving 13 bases between them. Per germline, CDR1 SGHDT and CDR2 YYEEEE. The CDR3, as DNA: TGTGCCAGCAGCCGACGGGACGGATACTATGGCTACACCTTC. It yields the protein CASSRRDGYYGYTF. Together with reference TRBV5-6 and TRBJ1-2, the CDR3 gives the full variable domain: DAGVTQSPTHLIKTRGQQVTLRCSPKSGHDTVSWYQQALGQGPQFIFQYYEEEERQRGNFPDRFSGHQFPNYSSELNVNALLLGDSALYLCASSRRDGYYGYTFGSGTRLTVV.

This clonotype occurred a few times. The CDR3 DNA reads TGTGCCAGCTCACCTTCCCGAAACAGGGACAACGGGCAGTACGTC. Protein: CASSPSRNRDNGQYV. The V gene is TRBV18, the J gene TRBJ2-7; D possibly corresponds to TRBD1 (6 bases). Germline V gene lookup returns CDR1 KGHSH and CDR2 LQKENI. V was cut by 3 bases and J by 9 bases, with 21 bases left in between. The CDR3 spans 15 residues.

In this sample, this clonotype turned up a few times. V and J are TRBV18 and TRBJ2-3; TRBD2 is a possible D gene (6 bases). The CDR3 is 16 residues long. In germline, CDR1 is KGHSH, CDR2 LQKENI. V lost 0 bases, J lost 1 base, and 11 bases lay in between. As DNA, the CDR3 is TGTGCCAGCTCACCACCCCGACTAGGACGCACAGATACGCAGTATTTT. It specifies CASSPPRLGRTDTQYF.

This chain joins TRBV18 and TRBJ2-7, with 7 bases matching TRBD2. The CDR3 contains 13 residues. Trimming cost V 8 bases and J 4 bases; bases outside gene matches: 8. Germline values: CDR1 KGHSH, CDR2 LQKENI. CDR3 loop: CASAPPGGYEQYF. As DNA, the CDR3 is TGTGCCAGCGCTCCCCCCGGGGGGTACGAGCAGTACTTC.